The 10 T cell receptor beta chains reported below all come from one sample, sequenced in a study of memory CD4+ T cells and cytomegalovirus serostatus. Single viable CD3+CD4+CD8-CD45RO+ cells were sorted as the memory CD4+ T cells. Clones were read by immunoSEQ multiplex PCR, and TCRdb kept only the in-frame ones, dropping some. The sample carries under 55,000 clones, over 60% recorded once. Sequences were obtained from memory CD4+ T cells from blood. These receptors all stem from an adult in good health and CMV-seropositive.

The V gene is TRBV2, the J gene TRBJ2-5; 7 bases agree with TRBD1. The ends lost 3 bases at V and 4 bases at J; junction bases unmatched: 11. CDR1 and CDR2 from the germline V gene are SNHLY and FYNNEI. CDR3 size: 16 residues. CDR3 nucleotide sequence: TGTGCCAGCAGTGACAAGTGGACAGGCCTGGTAGAGACCCAGTACTTC. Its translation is CASSDKWTGLVETQYF.

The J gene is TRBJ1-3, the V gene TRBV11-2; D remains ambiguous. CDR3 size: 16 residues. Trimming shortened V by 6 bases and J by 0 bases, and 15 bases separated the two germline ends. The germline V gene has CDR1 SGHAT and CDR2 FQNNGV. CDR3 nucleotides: TGTGCCAGCAGACCCCTCAGGTCTTTCTCTGGAAACACCATATATTTT. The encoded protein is CASRPLRSFSGNTIYF.

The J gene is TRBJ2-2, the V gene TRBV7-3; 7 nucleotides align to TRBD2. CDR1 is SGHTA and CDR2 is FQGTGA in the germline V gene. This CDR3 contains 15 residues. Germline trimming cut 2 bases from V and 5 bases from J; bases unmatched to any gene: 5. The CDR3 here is CASSLGGRETGELFF. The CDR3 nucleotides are TGTGCCAGCAGCTTAGGAGGGAGGGAAACCGGGGAGCTGTTTTTT.

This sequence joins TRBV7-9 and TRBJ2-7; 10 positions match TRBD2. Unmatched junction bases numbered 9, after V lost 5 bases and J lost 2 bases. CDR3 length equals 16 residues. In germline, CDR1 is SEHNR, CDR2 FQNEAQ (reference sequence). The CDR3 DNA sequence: TGTGCCAGCAGCGGAAGACTAGCGGGCCACACCTACGAGCAGTACTTC. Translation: CASSGRLAGHTYEQYF.

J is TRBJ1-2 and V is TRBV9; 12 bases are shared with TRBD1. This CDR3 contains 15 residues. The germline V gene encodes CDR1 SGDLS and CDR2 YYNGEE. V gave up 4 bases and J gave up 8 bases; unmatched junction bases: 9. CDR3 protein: CASSFRDRGLRGYTF. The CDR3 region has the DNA TGTGCCAGCAGCTTCCGGGACAGGGGGCTGAGAGGCTACACCTTC.

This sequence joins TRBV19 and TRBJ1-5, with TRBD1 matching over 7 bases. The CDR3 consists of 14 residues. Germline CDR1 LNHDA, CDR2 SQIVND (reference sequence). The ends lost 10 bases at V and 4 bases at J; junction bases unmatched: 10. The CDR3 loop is CATRTGEFNQPQHF. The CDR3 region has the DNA TGTGCCACCAGGACAGGAGAATTTAATCAGCCCCAGCATTTT.

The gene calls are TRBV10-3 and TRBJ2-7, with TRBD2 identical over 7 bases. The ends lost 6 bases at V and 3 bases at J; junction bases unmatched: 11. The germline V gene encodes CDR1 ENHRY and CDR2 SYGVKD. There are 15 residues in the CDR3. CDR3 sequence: CAIRPLGGTDYEQYF. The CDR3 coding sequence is TGTGCCATCAGGCCCTTGGGGGGGACCGACTACGAGCAGTACTTC.

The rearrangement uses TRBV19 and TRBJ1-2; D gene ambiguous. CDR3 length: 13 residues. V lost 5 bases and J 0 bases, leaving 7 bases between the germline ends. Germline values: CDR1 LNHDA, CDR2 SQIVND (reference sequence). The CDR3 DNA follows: TGTGCCAGTAGTCTGCAGCCTAACTATGGCTACACCTTC. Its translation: CASSLQPNYGYTF.

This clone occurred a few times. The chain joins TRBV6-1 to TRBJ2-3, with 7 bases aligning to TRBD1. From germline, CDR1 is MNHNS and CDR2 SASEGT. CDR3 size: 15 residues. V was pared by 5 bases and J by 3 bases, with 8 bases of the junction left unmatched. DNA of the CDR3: TGTGCCAGCAGTCGTCGACAGGGTGTGACAGATACGCAGTATTTT. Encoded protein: CASSRRQGVTDTQYF.

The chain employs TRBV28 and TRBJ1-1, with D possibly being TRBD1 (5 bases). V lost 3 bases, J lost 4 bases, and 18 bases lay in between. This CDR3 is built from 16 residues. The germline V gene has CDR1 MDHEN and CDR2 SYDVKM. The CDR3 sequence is CASSFSPRAGRTEAFF. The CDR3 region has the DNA TGTGCCAGCAGTTTCTCCCCAAGGGCGGGACGCACTGAAGCTTTCTTT.